Following are 30 T cell receptor beta chains from one sample sequenced in a study of untreated major depressive disorder. Only in-frame clones appear in the TCRdb table, and some are missing; sequencing was by immunoSEQ multiplex PCR. The table shows around 20,000 clones, with approximately 92% occurring only once. The sequencing input was CD4+ T cells from PBMCs. The source is a man aged 25 to 40 in good health.

This chain uses TRBV7-2 with TRBJ2-2, with D perhaps TRBD1 (6 bases). Germline V lookup: CDR1 SGHTA, CDR2 FQGNSA. CDR3 length: 14 residues. Trimming took 5 bases from V and 7 from J, leaving 14 bases between them. The chain's CDR3 is CASSRKGGIGELFF. CDR3 sequence (DNA): TGTGCCAGCAGCCGAAAAGGGGGAATCGGGGAGCTGTTTTTT.

The chain is built from TRBV7-3 and TRBJ2-1; 10 bases align to TRBD2. The CDR3 runs to 16 residues. V lost 2 bases, J lost 3 bases, and 4 bases stayed unmatched. Germline lookup yields CDR1 SGHTA and CDR2 FQGTGA. CDR3 nucleotide sequence: TGTGCCAGCAGCTTACATCTAGCGGGGGACTACAATGAGCAGTTCTTC. Translated: CASSLHLAGDYNEQFF.

V and J are TRBV6-1 and TRBJ1-5, with no clear D. The germline gives CDR1 MNHNS, CDR2 SASEGT. Between the trimmed V and J ends, which lost 4 bases and 3 bases, there was a span of 19 bases. CDR3 size: 17 residues. The CDR3 here is CASSAPATGRFNQPQHF. In DNA, the CDR3 is TGTGCCAGCAGTGCCCCAGCGACCGGACGGTTCAATCAGCCCCAGCATTTT.

This chain joins TRBV5-1 and TRBJ2-1; 8 positions match TRBD1. The trim removed 2 bases at V and 5 bases at J, leaving 3 bases unmatched. In germline, CDR1 is SGHRS, CDR2 YFSETQ. CDR3 size: 14 residues. Here the CDR3 reads CASSLKQGDNEQFF. In DNA, the CDR3 is TGCGCCAGCAGCTTAAAACAGGGGGACAATGAGCAGTTCTTC. The full variable domain, completed using reference TRBV5-1 and TRBJ2-1, is KAGVTQTPRYLIKTRGQQVTLSCSPISGHRSVSWYQQTPGQGLQFLFEYFSETQRNKGNFPGRFSGRQFSNSRSEMNVSTLELGDSALYLCASSLKQGDNEQFFGPGTRLTVL.

For this clone: Distinct nucleotide sequences in the sample also encode this CDR3. V usage is TRBV29-1 and J usage is TRBJ2-5; D is ambiguous. The germline V and J ends were trimmed by 4 bases and 2 bases, with 2 bases remaining between them. CDR3 size: 10 residues. Germline CDR1 is SQVTM and CDR2 is ANQGSEA. The CDR3 spells CSVGQETQYF. As DNA, the CDR3 is TGCAGCGTTGGGCAAGAGACCCAGTACTTC.

The gene calls are TRBV5-6 and TRBJ1-1; TRBD1 matches 9 bases. The CDR3 is 14 amino acids. Trimming at V came to 4 bases and at J to 5 bases, leaving 6 bases not matched to a gene. Per germline, CDR1 SGHDT and CDR2 YYEEEE. CDR3 nucleotides: TGTGCCAGCAGCGACGGACAGGGGAGGACTGAAGCTTTCTTT. Its translation is CASSDGQGRTEAFF.

This clone is a singleton in its sample. The chain links TRBV2 to TRBJ1-3; D unresolved. The CDR3 contains 16 residues. V was cut by 8 bases and J by 4 bases, with 21 bases left in between. Per germline, CDR1 SNHLY and CDR2 FYNNEI. The CDR3 nucleotides read TGTGCCAGCCGAACCGGGAAAGGGATGACAGGAAACACCATATATTTT. This translates into CASRTGKGMTGNTIYF.

V and J are TRBV6-6 and TRBJ2-7; 7 nucleotides match TRBD2. Germline V lookup: CDR1 MNHNY, CDR2 SVGAGI (reference sequence). This CDR3 comprises 14 residues. Trimming cost V 2 bases and J 0 bases; bases outside gene matches: 1. CDR3 amino acids: CASSYGGDSYEQYF. The DNA for the CDR3 is TGTGCCAGCAGTTACGGGGGGGACTCCTACGAGCAGTACTTC.

The gene calls are TRBV5-1 and TRBJ2-1; tentative D call: TRBD2 (12 bases). Trimming pared 4 bases from V and 2 bases from J, leaving 28 bases between. Germline V gives CDR1 SGHRS, CDR2 YFSETQ. The CDR3 length is 20 residues. The CDR3 DNA follows: TGCGCCAGCAGCACTGGGACAGGGGGTGGACTAGCGGGACCCTACAATGAGCAGTTCTTC. This sequence encodes CASSTGTGGGLAGPYNEQFF.

The V gene is TRBV4-3, the J gene TRBJ1-5; no definite D call. The CDR3 spans 15 residues. Germline V gene lookup returns CDR1 LGHNA and CDR2 YSLEER. Trimming shortened V by 4 bases and J by 3 bases, and 13 bases separated the two germline ends. CDR3 coding DNA: TGCGCCAGCAGCCTTTATCCGGGAACCAATCAGCCCCAGCATTTT. It specifies CASSLYPGTNQPQHF.

The chain recombines TRBV5-4 with TRBJ2-2; unclear D gene. Germline assignment: CDR1 SGHNT and CDR2 YYREEE (reference sequence). The CDR3 totals 14 residues. V dropped 0 bases and J dropped 6 bases, with 9 bases sitting between them. The CDR3 region is CASSLGDLAGELFF. In nucleotides, the CDR3 is TGTGCCAGCAGCTTGGGGGATTTGGCCGGGGAGCTGTTTTTT.

V is TRBV7-9 and J is TRBJ1-1; 7 bases fit TRBD1. There are 13 residues in the CDR3. Trimming removed 10 bases from V and 10 bases from J; junction bases left unmatched: 15. Germline CDR1 and CDR2: SEHNR and FQNEAQ (reference sequence). The CDR3 nucleotides read TGTGCCACCAACCGGGACAGAGGTAATGGAGCTTTCTTT. Protein: CATNRDRGNGAFF.

This chain connects TRBV6-6 to TRBJ1-1; D is perhaps TRBD1 (5 bases). CDR1 and CDR2 (germline): MNHNY, SVGAGI (reference sequence). This CDR3 region has 13 residues. Trimming shortened V by 6 bases and J by 10 bases, and 18 bases separated the two germline ends. Here the CDR3 reads CASRDGTARGAFF. CDR3 bases: TGTGCCAGCAGGGACGGGACGGCCCGAGGAGCTTTCTTT.

The V gene is TRBV9, the J gene TRBJ2-4; D unresolved. Germline V lookup: CDR1 SGDLS, CDR2 YYNGEE. The CDR3 is made up of 17 amino acids. The V end was cut by 0 bases, the J end by 5 bases, with 18 bases between. In DNA form, the CDR3 reads TGTGCCAGCAGCGTAGGTCTCGAGGCGTGGTCCCAAAACATTCAGTACTTC. Translation gives CASSVGLEAWSQNIQYF.

The chain employs TRBV7-8 and TRBJ2-3; 8 bases are shared with TRBD2. CDR3 length: 16 amino acids. Unmatched junction bases numbered 9, after V lost 2 bases and J lost 5 bases. The germline gives CDR1 SGHVS, CDR2 FQNEAQ. The CDR3, as DNA: TGTGCCAGCAGCTTAAGGACGAGCGGGAGTCGAGATACGCAGTATTTT. As protein: CASSLRTSGSRDTQYF.

J is TRBJ1-1 and V is TRBV20-1, with D hard to call. CDR3 length: 11 amino acids. The V end lost 5 bases, the J end lost 1 base, and 5 bases lay between the germline ends. CDR1 is DFQATT, CDR2 SNEGSKA, per germline (reference sequence). DNA of the CDR3: TGCAGTGCTTGGACGAACACTGAAGCTTTCTTT. Translated, it gives CSAWTNTEAFF.

J is TRBJ2-7 and V is TRBV4-1; D possibly uses TRBD1 or TRBD2 (5 bases each). The germline V gene encodes CDR1 MGHRA and CDR2 YSYEKL. The CDR3 runs 17 residues. The V gene lost 2 bases and the J gene lost 2 bases, with 19 bases spanning the gap. Written as DNA, the CDR3 is TGCGCCAGCAGCCAATTCCTGGGGGTGATAAGCCCCTACGAGCAGTACTTC. Protein product: CASSQFLGVISPYEQYF.

The genes are TRBV2 and TRBJ1-5; D may be TRBD1 (6 bases). The CDR3 is made up of 16 amino acids. V gave up 7 bases and J gave up 2 bases, with 18 bases separating them. Germline lookup yields CDR1 SNHLY and CDR2 FYNNEI. The CDR3 DNA is TGTGCCAGCACCCAAAGGGGGGGCGCGGGCAATCAGCCCCAGCATTTT. This sequence encodes CASTQRGGAGNQPQHF.

The J gene is TRBJ2-7, the V gene TRBV10-2, with D tentatively TRBD1 (6 bases). Germline CDR1 WSHSY, CDR2 SAAADI. The CDR3 has 14 amino acids. V lost 8 bases to trimming and J lost 2 bases, with 16 bases between them. CDR3 in amino acids: CASAQGYDAYEQYF. Here the CDR3 DNA reads TGCGCCAGCGCCCAGGGGTACGATGCCTACGAGCAGTACTTC.

This clone was detected only once. The chain joins TRBV5-4 to TRBJ1-3, with D uncertain. CDR3 size: 16 residues. Trimming stripped 4 bases from V and 4 bases from J, with 18 bases between. The germline V gene has CDR1 SGHNT and CDR2 YYREEE (reference sequence). The CDR3 sequence is CASSLPGSLDGNTIYF. The CDR3 nucleotides read TGTGCCAGCAGCCTGCCAGGAAGTCTGGACGGAAACACCATATATTTT.

The chain employs TRBV7-2 and TRBJ1-1; D is undetermined. The CDR3 loop spans 14 amino acids. Germline CDR1 is SGHTA and CDR2 is FQGNSA. Trimming took off 5 bases at V and 2 bases at J, with 12 bases between the two ends. DNA of the CDR3: TGTGCCAGCAGCGCCGGTCCAGGAAACACTGAAGCTTTCTTT. Its protein product is CASSAGPGNTEAFF.

This rearrangement joins TRBV6-1 to TRBJ2-7; 10 nucleotides agree with TRBD2. The CDR3 extends over 14 amino acids. CDR1 is MNHNS, CDR2 SASEGT, per germline. V trimming: 4 bases; J trimming: 6 bases; junction bases outside the gene matches: 6. The DNA for the CDR3 is TGTGCCAGCAGTGTGAGCGGGAGGGCGGTCGAGCAGTACTTC. Translation: CASSVSGRAVEQYF.

This clone was recorded once. The J gene is TRBJ1-1, the V gene TRBV6-5; possible D gene TRBD1, 6 bases. The germline CDR1 and CDR2 sequences are MNHEY and SVGAGI. This CDR3 region has 14 residues. Trimming removed 2 bases at V and 7 bases at J, with 14 bases between. For the CDR3, the DNA is TGTGCCAGCAGTTACGTGGAGGGGGTTGGTGAAGCTTTCTTT. Its translation is CASSYVEGVGEAFF.

The CDR3 nucleotides are TGTGCCAGCAGCTTAAGCGGCCAGATCACTGAAGCTTTCTTT. Amino acid sequence: CASSLSGQITEAFF. The genes are TRBV7-9 and TRBJ1-1; no clear D. V was trimmed by 2 bases and J by 4 bases, leaving 11 bases between them. From germline, CDR1 is SEHNR and CDR2 FQNEAQ (reference sequence). This CDR3 region has 14 residues.

This clone was seen a few times. The J gene is TRBJ2-1, the V gene TRBV7-8; 10 positions match TRBD2. This CDR3 has 16 amino acids. Trimming at V came to 2 bases and at J to 2 bases, leaving 3 bases not matched to a gene. The V gene's germline CDR1 is SGHVS and CDR2 FQNEAQ. The CDR3 DNA reads TGTGCCAGCAGCTTACTAGCGGGAGATACCTACAATGAGCAGTTCTTC. It specifies CASSLLAGDTYNEQFF.

The V gene is TRBV7-2, the J gene TRBJ2-3, with 7 bases fitting TRBD2. Germline V gene sequence: CDR1 SGHTA, CDR2 FQGNSA. CDR3 size: 18 residues. V dropped 1 base and J dropped 4; count of bases not matched to a gene: 14. The CDR3 DNA reads TGTGCCAGCAGCTTAGGCCCACTAGCGAGGAGAAAGGCAGATACGCAGTATTTT. Translating it yields CASSLGPLARRKADTQYF.

This chain joins TRBV11-3 and TRBJ2-1; maybe TRBD1 (5 bases). Trimming took 5 bases from V and 10 from J, leaving 15 bases between them. The CDR3 loop spans 13 amino acids. From germline, CDR1 is SGHNT and CDR2 YENEEA. The CDR3 reads CASSHRQLDEQFF. The CDR3 coding sequence is TGTGCCAGCAGCCACCGACAGTTAGACGAGCAGTTCTTC.

The chain carries TRBV7-2 and TRBJ1-5; tentative D call: TRBD1 (6 bases). Germline V gene data show CDR1 as SGHTA and CDR2 as FQGNSA. This CDR3 is built from 14 residues. V lost 10 bases and J lost 1, with 14 bases in between. The CDR3 region has the DNA TGTGCCACGGTACAGGGACCCAGCAATCAGCCCCAGCATTTT. Its translation: CATVQGPSNQPQHF. Full variable domain (missing parts from reference TRBV7-2 and TRBJ1-5): GAGVSQSPSNKVTEKGKDVELRCDPISGHTALYWYRQSLGQGLEFLIYFQGNSAPDKSGLPSDRFSAERTGGSVSTLTIQRTQQEDSAVYLCATVQGPSNQPQHFGDGTRLSIL.

This chain links TRBV7-2 with TRBJ2-4; D unresolved. Trimming stripped 1 base from V and 4 bases from J, with 11 bases between. Germline CDR1 reads SGHTA; CDR2 reads FQGNSA. The CDR3 is made up of 15 amino acids. CDR3 protein: CASSLVAVQKNIQYF. The DNA of the CDR3 is TGTGCCAGCAGCTTAGTTGCGGTACAGAAAAACATTCAGTACTTC.

This clone was observed a handful of times. The CDR3 nucleotides are TGTGCCAGCAGTGAAGCGCAGTTACTAGCCAAAAACATTCAGTACTTC. This sequence encodes CASSEAQLLAKNIQYF. The rearrangement uses TRBV2 and TRBJ2-4; no definite D call. The V end lost 0 bases, the J end lost 0 bases, and 9 bases lay between the germline ends. There are 16 residues in the CDR3. CDR1 is SNHLY, CDR2 FYNNEI, per germline.